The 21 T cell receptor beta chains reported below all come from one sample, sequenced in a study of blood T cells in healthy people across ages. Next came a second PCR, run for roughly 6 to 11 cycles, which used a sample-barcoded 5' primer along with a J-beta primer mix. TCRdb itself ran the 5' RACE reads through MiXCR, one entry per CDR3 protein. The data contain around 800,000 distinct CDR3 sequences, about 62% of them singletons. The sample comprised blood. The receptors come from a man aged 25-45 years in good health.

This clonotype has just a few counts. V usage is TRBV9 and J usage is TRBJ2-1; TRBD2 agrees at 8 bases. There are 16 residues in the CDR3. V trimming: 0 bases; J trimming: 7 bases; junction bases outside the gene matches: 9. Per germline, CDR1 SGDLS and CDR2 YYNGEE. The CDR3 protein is CASSVEGGGSRNEQFF. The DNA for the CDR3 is TGTGCCAGCAGCGTAGAAGGCGGGGGGTCGAGGAATGAGCAGTTCTTC.

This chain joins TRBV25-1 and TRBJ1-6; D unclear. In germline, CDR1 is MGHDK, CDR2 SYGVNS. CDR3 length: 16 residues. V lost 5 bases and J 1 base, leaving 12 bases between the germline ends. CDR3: CASSSPTSSYNSPLHF. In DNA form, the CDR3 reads TGTGCCAGCAGTTCCCCTACGAGTTCCTATAATTCACCCCTCCACTTT. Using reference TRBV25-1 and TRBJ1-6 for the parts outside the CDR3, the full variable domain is EADIYQTPRYLVIGTGKKITLECSQTMGHDKMYWYQQDPGMELHLIHYSYGVNSTEKGDLSSESTVSRIRTEHFPLTLESARPSHTSQYLCASSSPTSSYNSPLHFGNGTRLTVT.

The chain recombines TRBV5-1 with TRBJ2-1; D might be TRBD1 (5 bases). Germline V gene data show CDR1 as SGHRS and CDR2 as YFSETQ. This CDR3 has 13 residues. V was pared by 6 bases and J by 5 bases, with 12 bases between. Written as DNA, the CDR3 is TGCGCCAGCAAAATGGTAGGGGACAATGAGCAGTTCTTC. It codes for CASKMVGDNEQFF.

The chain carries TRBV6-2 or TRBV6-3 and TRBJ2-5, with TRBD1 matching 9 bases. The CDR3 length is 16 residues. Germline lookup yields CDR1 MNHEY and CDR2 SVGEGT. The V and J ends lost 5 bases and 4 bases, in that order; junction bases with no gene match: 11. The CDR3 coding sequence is TGTGCCAGCAGTCGGTGGGACAGGGAGGTATCAGAGACCCAGTACTTC. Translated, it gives CASSRWDREVSETQYF.

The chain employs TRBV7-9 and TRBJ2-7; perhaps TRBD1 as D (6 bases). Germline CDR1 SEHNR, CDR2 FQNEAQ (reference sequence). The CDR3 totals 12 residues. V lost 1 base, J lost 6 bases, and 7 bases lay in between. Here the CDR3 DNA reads TGTGCCAGCAGCTTAGAGGGGGTCGAGCAGTACTTC. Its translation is CASSLEGVEQYF.

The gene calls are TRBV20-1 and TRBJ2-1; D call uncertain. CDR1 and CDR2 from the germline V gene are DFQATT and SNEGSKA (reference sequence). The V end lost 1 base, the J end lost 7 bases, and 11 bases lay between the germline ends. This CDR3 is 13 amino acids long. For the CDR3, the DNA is TGCAGTGCTAGAGCACCAGGCCTAAATGAGCAGTTCTTC. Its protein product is CSARAPGLNEQFF.

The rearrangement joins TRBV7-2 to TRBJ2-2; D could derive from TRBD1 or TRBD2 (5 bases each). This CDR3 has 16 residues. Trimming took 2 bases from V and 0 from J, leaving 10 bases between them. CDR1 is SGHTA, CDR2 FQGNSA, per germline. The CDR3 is CASSLFGAANTGELFF. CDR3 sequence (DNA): TGTGCCAGCAGCTTATTCGGGGCGGCGAACACCGGGGAGCTGTTTTTT.

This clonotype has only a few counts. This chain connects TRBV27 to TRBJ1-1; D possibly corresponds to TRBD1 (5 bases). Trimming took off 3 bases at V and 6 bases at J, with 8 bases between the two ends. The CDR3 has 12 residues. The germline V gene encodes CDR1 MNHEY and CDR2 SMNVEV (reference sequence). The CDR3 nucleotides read TGTGCCAGCAGTTTTAGGGGTCCTGAAGCTTTCTTT. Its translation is CASSFRGPEAFF.

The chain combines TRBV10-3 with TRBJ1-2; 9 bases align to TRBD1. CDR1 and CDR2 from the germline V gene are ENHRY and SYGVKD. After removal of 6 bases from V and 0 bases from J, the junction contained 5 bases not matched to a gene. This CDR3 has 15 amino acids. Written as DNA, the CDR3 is TGTGCCATCAGCCGGGACAGGGTCACTAACTATGGCTACACCTTC. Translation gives CAISRDRVTNYGYTF.

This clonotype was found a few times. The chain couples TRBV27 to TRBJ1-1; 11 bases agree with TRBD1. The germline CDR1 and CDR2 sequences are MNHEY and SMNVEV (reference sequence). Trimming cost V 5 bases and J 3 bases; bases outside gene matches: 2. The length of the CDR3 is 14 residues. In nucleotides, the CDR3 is TGTGCCAGCAGTAAGGGACAGGGGGACACTGAAGCTTTCTTT. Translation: CASSKGQGDTEAFF.

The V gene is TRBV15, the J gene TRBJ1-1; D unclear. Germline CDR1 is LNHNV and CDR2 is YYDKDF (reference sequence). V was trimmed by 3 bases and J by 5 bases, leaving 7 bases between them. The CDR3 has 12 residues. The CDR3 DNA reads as TGTGCCACCAGCAGCGCCGGGACTGAAGCTTTCTTT. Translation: CATSSAGTEAFF.

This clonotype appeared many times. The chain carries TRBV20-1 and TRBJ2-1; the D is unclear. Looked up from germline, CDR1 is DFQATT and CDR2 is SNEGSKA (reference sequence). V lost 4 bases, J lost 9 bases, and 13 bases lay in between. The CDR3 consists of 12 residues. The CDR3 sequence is CSATKSVAEQFF. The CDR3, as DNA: TGCAGTGCTACGAAGAGCGTGGCTGAGCAGTTCTTC.

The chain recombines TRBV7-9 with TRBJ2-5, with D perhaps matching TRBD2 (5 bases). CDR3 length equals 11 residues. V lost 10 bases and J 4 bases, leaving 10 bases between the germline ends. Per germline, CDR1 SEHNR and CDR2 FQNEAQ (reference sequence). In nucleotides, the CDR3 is TGTGCCACAAAGCGGCGAGAGACCCAGTACTTC. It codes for CATKRRETQYF. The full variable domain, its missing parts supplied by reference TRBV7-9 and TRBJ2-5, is DTGVSQNPRHKITKRGQNVTFRCDPISEHNRLYWYRQTLGQGPEFLTYFQNEAQLEKSRLLSDRFSAERPKGSFSTLEIQRTEQGDSAMYLCATKRRETQYFGPGTRLLVL.

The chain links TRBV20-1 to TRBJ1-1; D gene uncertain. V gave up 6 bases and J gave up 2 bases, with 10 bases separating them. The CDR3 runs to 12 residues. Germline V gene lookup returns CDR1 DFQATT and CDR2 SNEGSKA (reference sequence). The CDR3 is CSAAPENTEAFF. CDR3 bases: TGCAGTGCCGCCCCAGAAAACACTGAAGCTTTCTTT.

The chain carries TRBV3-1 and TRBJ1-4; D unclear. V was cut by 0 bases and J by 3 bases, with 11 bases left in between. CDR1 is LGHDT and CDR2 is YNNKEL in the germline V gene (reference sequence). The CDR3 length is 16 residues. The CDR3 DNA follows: TGTGCCAGCAGCCAAGAAGGTTGGGTATCTAATGAAAAACTGTTTTTT. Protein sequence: CASSQEGWVSNEKLFF.

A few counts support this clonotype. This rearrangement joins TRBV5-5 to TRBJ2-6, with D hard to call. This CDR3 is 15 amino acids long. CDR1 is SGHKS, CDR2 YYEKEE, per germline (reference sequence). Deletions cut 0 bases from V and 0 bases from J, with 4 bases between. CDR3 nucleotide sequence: TGTGCCAGCAGCTTGGCACGCTCTGGGGCCAACGTCCTGACTTTC. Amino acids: CASSLARSGANVLTF. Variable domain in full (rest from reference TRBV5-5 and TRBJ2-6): DAGVTQSPTHLIKTRGQQVTLRCSPISGHKSVSWYQQVLGQGPQFIFQYYEKEERGRGNFPDRFSARQFPNYSSELNVNALLLGDSALYLCASSLARSGANVLTFGAGSRLTVL.

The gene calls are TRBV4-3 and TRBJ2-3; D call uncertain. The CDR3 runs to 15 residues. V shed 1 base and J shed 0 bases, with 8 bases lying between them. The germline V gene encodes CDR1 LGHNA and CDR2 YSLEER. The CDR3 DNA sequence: TGCGCCAGCAGCCAAGCCCACGTGAGCACAGATACGCAGTATTTT. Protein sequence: CASSQAHVSTDTQYF.

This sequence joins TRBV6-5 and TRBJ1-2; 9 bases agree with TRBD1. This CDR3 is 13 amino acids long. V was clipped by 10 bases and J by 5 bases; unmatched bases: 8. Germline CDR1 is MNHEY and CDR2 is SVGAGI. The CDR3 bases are TGTGCCACCCTAGGACAGGGGAGATATGGCTACACCTTC. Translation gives CATLGQGRYGYTF.

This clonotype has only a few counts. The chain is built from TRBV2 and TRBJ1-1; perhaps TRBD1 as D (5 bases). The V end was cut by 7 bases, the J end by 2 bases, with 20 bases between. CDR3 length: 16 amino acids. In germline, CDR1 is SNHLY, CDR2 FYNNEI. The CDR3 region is CASTLSLGELNTEAFF. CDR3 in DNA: TGTGCCAGCACCTTAAGCCTGGGGGAACTAAACACTGAAGCTTTCTTT.

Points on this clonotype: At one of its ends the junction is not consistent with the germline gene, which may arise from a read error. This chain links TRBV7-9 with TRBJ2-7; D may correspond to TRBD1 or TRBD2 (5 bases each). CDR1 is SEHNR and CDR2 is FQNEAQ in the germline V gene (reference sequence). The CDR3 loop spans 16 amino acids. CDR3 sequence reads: CTSSSQTGAPSYEQYF. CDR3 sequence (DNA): TGTACCAGCAGCTCCCAAACCGGGGCACCCTCCTACGAGCAGTACTTC.

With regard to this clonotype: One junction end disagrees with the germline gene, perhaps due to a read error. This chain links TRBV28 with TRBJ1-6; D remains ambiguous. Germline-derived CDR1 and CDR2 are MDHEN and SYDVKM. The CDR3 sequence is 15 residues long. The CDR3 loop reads CASSGLVSYNPPLHF. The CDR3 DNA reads TGTGCCAGCAGTGGACTCGTCTCCTATAATCCACCCCTCCACTTT.